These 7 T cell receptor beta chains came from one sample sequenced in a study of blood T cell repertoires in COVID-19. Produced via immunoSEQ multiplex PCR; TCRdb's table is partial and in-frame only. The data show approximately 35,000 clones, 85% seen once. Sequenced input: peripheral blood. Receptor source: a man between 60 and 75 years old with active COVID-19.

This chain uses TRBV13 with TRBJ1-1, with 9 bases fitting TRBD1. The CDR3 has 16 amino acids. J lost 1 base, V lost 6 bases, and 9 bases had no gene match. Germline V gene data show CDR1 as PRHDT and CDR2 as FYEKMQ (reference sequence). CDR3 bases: TGTGCCAGCAGTGAGCTGAACAGGGGGCCGAACACTGAAGCTTTCTTT. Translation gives CASSELNRGPNTEAFF.

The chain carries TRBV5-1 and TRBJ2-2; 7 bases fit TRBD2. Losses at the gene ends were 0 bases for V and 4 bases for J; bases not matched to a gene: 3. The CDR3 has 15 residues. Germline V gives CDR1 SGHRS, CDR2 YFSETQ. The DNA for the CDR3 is TGCGCCAGCAGCTTGGTAGCGGGTGCCACCGGGGAGCTGTTTTTT. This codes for CASSLVAGATGELFF.

The CDR3 protein is CASTRQGHQETQYF. The CDR3 DNA follows: TGTGCCAGCACCCGACAGGGTCACCAAGAGACCCAGTACTTC. The J gene is TRBJ2-5, the V gene TRBV25-1, with 7 bases fitting TRBD1. The length of the CDR3 is 14 residues. Germline CDR1 reads MGHDK; CDR2 reads SYGVNS. V lost 7 bases to trimming and J lost 0 bases; unmatched junction nucleotides: 5.

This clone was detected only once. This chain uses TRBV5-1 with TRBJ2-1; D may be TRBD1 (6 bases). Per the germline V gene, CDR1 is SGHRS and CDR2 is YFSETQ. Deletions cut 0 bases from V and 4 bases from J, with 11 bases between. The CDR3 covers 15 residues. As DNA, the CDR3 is TGCGCCAGCAGCTTGGGTGGGACACCGTACAATGAGCAGTTCTTC. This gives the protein CASSLGGTPYNEQFF.

The CDR3 protein is CASSLFGGRAGQETQYF. Here the CDR3 DNA reads TGCGCCAGCAGCTTGTTTGGCGGGAGGGCCGGTCAGGAGACCCAGTACTTC. The V gene is TRBV5-1, the J gene TRBJ2-5; 9 nucleotides match TRBD2. Germline V gene sequence: CDR1 SGHRS, CDR2 YFSETQ. Germline trimming cut 1 base from V and 5 bases from J; bases unmatched to any gene: 12. CDR3 length: 17 amino acids. Full variable domain (missing parts from reference TRBV5-1 and TRBJ2-5): KAGVTQTPRYLIKTRGQQVTLSCSPISGHRSVSWYQQTPGQGLQFLFEYFSETQRNKGNFPGRFSGRQFSNSRSEMNVSTLELGDSALYLCASSLFGGRAGQETQYFGPGTRLLVL.

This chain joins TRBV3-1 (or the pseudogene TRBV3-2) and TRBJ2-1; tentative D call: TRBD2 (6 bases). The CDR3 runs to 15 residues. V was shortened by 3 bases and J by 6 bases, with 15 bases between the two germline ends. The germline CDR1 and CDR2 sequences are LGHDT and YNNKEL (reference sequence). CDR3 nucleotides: TGTGCCAGCAGCCAGCCGGGAGCGGTGCGCAATGAGCAGTTCTTC. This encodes CASSQPGAVRNEQFF.

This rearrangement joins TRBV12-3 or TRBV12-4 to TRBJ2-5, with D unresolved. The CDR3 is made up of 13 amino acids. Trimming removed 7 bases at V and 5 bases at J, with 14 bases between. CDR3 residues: CASTRLARETQYF. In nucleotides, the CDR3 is TGTGCCAGCACCCGCCTGGCGCGGGAGACCCAGTACTTC.